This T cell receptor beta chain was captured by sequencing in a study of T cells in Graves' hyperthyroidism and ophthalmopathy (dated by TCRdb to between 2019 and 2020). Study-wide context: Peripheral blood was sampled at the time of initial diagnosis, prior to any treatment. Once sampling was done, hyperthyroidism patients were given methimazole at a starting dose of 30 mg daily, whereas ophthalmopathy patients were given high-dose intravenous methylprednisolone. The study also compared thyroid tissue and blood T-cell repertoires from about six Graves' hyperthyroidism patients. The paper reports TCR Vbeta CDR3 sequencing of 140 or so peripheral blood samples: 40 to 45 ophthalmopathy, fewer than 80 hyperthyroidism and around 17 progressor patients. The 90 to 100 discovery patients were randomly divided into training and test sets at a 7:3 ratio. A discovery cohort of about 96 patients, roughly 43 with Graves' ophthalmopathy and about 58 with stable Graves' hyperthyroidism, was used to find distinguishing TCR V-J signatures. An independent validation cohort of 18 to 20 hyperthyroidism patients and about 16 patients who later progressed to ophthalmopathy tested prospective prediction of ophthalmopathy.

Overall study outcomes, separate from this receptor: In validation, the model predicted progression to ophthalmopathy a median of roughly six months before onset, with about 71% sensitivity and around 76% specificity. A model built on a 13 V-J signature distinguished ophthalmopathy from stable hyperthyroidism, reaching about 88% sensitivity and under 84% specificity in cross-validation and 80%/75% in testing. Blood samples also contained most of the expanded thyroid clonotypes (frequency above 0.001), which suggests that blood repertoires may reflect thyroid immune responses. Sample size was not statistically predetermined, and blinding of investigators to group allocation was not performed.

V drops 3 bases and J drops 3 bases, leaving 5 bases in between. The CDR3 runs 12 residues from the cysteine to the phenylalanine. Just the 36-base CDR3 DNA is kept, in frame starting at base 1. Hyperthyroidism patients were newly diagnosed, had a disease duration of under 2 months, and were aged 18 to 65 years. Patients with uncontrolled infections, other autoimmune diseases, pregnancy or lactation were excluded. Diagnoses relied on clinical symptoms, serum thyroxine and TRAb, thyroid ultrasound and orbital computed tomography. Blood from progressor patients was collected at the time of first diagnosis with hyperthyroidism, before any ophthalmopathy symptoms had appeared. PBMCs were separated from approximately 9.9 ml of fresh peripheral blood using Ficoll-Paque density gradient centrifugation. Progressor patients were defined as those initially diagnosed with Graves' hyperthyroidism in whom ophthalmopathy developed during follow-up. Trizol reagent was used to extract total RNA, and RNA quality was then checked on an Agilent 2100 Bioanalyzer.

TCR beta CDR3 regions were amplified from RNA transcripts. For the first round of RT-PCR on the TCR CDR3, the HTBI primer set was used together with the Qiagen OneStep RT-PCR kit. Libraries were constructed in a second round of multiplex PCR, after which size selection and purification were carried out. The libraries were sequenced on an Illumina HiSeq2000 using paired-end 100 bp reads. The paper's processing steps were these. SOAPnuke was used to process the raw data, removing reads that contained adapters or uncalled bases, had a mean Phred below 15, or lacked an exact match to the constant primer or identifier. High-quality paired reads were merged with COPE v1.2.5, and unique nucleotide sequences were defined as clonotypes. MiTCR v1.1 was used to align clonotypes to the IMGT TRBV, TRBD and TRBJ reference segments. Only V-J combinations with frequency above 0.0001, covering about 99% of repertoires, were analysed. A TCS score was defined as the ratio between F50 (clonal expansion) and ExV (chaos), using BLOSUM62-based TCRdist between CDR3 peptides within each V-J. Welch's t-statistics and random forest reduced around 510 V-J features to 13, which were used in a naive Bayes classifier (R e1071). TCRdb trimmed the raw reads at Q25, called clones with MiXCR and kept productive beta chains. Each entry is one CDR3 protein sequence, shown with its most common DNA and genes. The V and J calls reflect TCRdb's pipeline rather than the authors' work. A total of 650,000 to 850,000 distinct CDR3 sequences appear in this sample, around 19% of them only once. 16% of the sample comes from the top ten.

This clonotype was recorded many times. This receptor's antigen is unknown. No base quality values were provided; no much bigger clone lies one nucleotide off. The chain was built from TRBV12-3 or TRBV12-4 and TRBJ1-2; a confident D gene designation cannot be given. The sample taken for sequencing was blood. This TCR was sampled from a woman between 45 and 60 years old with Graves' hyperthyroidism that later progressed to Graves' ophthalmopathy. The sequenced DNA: TGTGCCAGCAGTTTTTTGTACTATGGCTACACCTTC. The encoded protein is CASSFLYYGYTF.